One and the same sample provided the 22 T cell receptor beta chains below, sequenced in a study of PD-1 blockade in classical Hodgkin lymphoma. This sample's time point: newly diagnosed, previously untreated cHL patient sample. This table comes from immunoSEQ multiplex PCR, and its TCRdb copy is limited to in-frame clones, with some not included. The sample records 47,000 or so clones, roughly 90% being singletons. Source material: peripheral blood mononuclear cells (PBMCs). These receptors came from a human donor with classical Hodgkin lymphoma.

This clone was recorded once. The CDR3 loop reads CASSGLAGGFEQFF. For the CDR3, the DNA is TGTGCCAGTAGTGGACTAGCGGGAGGGTTTGAGCAGTTCTTC. The V gene is TRBV19, the J gene TRBJ2-1; 15 bases match TRBD2. V lost 5 bases to trimming and J lost 9 bases; unmatched junction nucleotides: 2. Germline CDR1 and CDR2: LNHDA and SQIVND (reference sequence). This CDR3 contains 14 residues.

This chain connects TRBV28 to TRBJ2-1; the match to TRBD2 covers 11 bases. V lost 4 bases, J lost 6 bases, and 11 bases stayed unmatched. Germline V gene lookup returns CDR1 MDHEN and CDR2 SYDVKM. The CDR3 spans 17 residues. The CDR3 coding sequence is TGTGCCAGCAGTTATAATAGCGGGAGGGTACAAGGCAATGAGCAGTTCTTC. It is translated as CASSYNSGRVQGNEQFF.

The chain's CDR3 is CASSGRQGRVRNEKLFF. In DNA form, the CDR3 reads TGTGCCAGCAGTGGCCGACAGGGGAGAGTGCGTAATGAAAAACTGTTTTTT. The chain recombines TRBV6-1 with TRBJ1-4; 8 nucleotides align to TRBD1. Per the germline V gene, CDR1 is MNHNS and CDR2 is SASEGT. The V gene end was trimmed by 4 bases and the J gene end by 4 bases; junction bases not matched to a gene: 11. This CDR3 has 17 residues.

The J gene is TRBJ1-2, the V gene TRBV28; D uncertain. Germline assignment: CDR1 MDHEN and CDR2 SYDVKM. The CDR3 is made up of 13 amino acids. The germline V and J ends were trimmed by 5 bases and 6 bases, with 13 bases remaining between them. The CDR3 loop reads CASSRSRRDGYTF. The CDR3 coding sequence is TGTGCCAGCAGTCGCTCCCGGCGCGATGGCTACACCTTC.

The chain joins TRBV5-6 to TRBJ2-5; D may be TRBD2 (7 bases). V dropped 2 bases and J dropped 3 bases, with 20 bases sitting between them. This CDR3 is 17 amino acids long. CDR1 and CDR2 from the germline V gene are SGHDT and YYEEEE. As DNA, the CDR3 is TGTGCCAGCAGCTTAGGCTTTATGGGGGGGCGGAAAGAGACCCAGTACTTC. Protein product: CASSLGFMGGRKETQYF.

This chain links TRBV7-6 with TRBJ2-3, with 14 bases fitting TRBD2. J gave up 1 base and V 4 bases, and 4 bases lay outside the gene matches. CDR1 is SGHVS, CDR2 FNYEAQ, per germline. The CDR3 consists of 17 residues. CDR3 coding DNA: TGTGCCAGCAGCTCGGGACTAGCGGGAGAGGGCACAGATACGCAGTATTTT. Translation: CASSSGLAGEGTDTQYF.

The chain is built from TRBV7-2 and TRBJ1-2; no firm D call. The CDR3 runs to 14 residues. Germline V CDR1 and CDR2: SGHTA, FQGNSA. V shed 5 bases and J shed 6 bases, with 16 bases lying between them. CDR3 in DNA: TGTGCCAGCAGCCACGGACTAATTCGAGATGGCTACACCTTC. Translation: CASSHGLIRDGYTF.

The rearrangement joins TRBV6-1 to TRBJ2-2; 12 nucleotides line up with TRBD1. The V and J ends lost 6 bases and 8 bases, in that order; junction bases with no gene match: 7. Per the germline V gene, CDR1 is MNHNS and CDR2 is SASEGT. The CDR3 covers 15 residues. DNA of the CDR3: TGTGCCAGCAGGCCGGGACAGGGGGCGGGGGGGGAGCTGTTTTTT. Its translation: CASRPGQGAGGELFF.

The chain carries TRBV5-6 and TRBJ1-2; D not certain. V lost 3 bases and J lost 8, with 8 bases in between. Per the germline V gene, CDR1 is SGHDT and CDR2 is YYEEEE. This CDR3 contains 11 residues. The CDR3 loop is CASSSAYGYTF. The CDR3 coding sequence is TGTGCCAGCAGCTCGGCTTACGGCTACACCTTC.

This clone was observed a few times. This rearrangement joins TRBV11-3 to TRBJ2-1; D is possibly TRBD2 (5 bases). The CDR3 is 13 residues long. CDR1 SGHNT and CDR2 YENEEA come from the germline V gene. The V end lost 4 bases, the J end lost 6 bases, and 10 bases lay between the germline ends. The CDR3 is CASSWTLANEQFF. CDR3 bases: TGTGCCAGCAGCTGGACCCTAGCCAATGAGCAGTTCTTC.

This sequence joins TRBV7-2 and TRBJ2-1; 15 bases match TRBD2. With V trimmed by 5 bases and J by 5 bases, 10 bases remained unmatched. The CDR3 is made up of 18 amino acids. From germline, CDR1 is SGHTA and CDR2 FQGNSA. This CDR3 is CASSPRGLAGGAHNEQFF. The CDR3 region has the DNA TGTGCCAGCAGCCCCCGCGGACTAGCGGGAGGGGCGCACAATGAGCAGTTCTTC.

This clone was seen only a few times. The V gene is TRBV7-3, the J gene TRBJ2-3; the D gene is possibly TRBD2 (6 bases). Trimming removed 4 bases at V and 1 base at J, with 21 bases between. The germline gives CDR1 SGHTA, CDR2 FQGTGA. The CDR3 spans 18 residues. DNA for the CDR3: TGTGCCAGCAGCTCCAAAGGCGCGGCCTCGGGAGGCACAGATACGCAGTATTTT. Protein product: CASSSKGAASGGTDTQYF.

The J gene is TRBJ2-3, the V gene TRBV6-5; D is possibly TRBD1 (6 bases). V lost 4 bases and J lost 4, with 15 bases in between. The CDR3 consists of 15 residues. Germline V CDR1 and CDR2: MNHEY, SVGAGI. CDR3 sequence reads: CASSSGFEGADTQYF. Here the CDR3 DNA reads TGTGCCAGCAGTTCCGGGTTCGAGGGGGCAGATACGCAGTATTTT.

The CDR3 DNA sequence: TGTGCCAGCAGCATACCGGGACTAAACTACGAGCAGTACTTC. It specifies CASSIPGLNYEQYF. J is TRBJ2-7 and V is TRBV28; 7 bases are a match to TRBD2. The junction had 8 bases not matched to a gene; V was cut back by 6 bases and J by 3 bases. Per germline, CDR1 MDHEN and CDR2 SYDVKM. This CDR3 region has 14 residues.

This CDR3 is CASSLFFYEQFF. The CDR3 DNA follows: TGCGCCAGCAGCTTGTTTTTTTATGAGCAGTTCTTC. The chain uses TRBV5-1 and TRBJ2-1; no definite D call. Between the trimmed V and J ends, which lost 1 base and 8 bases, there was a span of 7 bases. Germline values: CDR1 SGHRS, CDR2 YFSETQ. This CDR3 contains 12 residues.

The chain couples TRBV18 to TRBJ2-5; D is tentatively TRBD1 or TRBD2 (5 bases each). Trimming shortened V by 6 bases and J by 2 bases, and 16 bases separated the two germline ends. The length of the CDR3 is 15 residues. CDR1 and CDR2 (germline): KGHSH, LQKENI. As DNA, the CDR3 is TGTGCCAGCTCGCAACTCCGGGACGTTCAAGAGACCCAGTACTTC. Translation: CASSQLRDVQETQYF.

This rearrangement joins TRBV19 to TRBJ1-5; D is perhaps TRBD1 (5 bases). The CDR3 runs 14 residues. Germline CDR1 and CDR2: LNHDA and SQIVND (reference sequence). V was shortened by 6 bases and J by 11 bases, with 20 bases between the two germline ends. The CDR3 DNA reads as TGTGCCAGTAGCACAGGCCTATCCACCGGGACCCAGCATTTT. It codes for CASSTGLSTGTQHF.

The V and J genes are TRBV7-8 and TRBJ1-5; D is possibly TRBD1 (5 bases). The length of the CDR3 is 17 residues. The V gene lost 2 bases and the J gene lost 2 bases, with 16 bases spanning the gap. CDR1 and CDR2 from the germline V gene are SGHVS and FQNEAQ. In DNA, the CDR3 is TGTGCCAGCAGCTTAAGGACGGGGGGGGTAGGCAATCAGCCCCAGCATTTT. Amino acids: CASSLRTGGVGNQPQHF.

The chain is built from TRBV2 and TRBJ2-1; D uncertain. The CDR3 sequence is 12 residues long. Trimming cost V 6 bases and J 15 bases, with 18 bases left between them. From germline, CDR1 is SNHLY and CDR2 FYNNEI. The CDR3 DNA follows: TGTGCCAGCAGGGCGGCTAGGTACGGTCCGTTCTTC. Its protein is CASRAARYGPFF.

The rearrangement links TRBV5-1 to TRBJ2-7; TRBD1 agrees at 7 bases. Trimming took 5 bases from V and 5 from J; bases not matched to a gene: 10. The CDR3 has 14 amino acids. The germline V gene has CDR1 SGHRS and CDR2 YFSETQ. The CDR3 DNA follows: TGCGCCAGCAGATTAGGGACAGTGCTAAACGAGCAGTACTTC. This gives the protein CASRLGTVLNEQYF.

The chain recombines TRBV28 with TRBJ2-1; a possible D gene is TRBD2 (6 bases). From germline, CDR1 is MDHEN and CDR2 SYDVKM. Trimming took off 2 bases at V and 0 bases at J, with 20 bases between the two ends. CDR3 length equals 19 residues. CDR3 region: CASSLQIGGKGSSYNEQFF. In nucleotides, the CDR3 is TGTGCCAGCAGTTTACAGATTGGGGGGAAGGGGAGCTCCTACAATGAGCAGTTCTTC.

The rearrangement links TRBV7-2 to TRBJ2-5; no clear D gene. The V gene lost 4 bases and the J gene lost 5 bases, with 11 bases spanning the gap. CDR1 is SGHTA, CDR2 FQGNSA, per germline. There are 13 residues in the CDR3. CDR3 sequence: CASSSDGGETQYF. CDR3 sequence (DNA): TGTGCCAGCAGCTCTGACGGTGGGGAGACCCAGTACTTC.